The sequence of this T cell receptor beta chain was determined in a study of T-cell reconstitution after alpha-beta-depleted transplantation in children. This clonotype was counted only a few times. Unique molecular identifiers were incorporated when the TCRbeta library was constructed. TCRdb independently ran MiXCR on the PCR reads; one entry per CDR3 protein. Among more than 150,000 distinct CDR3 sequences listed, roughly 15% were seen once. CDR1 is LGHDT and CDR2 is YNNKEL in the germline V gene (reference sequence). Trimming took 8 bases from V and 4 from J, leaving 20 bases between them. The CDR3 has 15 amino acids.

The origin of this receptor is a human donor who donated a stem cell graft to a child with acute lymphoblastic leukemia. This chain uses TRBV3-1 with TRBJ2-5; tentative D call: TRBD2 (5 bases). Sequencing was performed on PBMCs from the stem cell graft donor, taken from the stem cell graft. The CDR3 bases are TGTGCCAGCCTACCCATGGGAGTAAGTTCAGAGACCCAGTACTTC. It encodes CASLPMGVSSETQYF.